Below are 27 T cell receptor beta chains sequenced from a single sample in a study of vaccination and CD4 T cells after COVID-19 (dated by TCRdb to between 2020 and 2023). Library preparation employed PCR. The sequencer listed for this sample is Illumina iSeq 100. TCR sequencing of DNA from cultured CD4+ T cells used the Oncomine TCR Beta short-read assay at the Johns Hopkins FTIC core. Using fastp at Q25 and MiXCR, TCRdb reprocessed the public reads and kept productive beta chains. Rows are unified per CDR3 protein, each entry keeping the most common DNA and genes. In all, the sample holds roughly 15,000 distinct CDR3 sequences, and about 52% of those were seen once. 10% to 15% of the sample goes to the ten largest clones. No antigen is known for these receptors. Reading the label with the study, this specimen's time point is: late sampling 161 to 241 days after vaccination in three convalescent patients. Reading the label with the study, this specimen's treatment or condition is: roughly 11-day PBMC culture with coronavirus spike peptide pools or control peptides (ViraFEST assay).

Source: CD4+ T cells from blood, cultured in vitro, taken about 7 months after SARS-CoV-2 vaccination. The receptor source for this set is a human donor who had recovered from COVID-19.

This clonotype was detected a few times. V usage is TRBV7-9 and J usage is TRBJ1-2, with TRBD1 identical over 8 bases. Germline values: CDR1 SEHNR, CDR2 FQNEAQ (reference sequence). The CDR3 extends over 13 amino acids. J gave up 7 bases and V 5 bases, and 6 bases lay outside the gene matches. The CDR3 DNA sequence: TGTGCCAGCAGCCCCCAGGGGGCGGGTGGCTACACCTTC. It translates to CASSPQGAGGYTF.

In its sample, this clonotype ranks as medium-sized (0.01 to 0.1%). The rearrangement joins TRBV7-9 to TRBJ1-1, with D possibly being TRBD1 (5 bases). V was clipped by 6 bases and J by 1 base, with 12 bases between them. Germline-derived CDR1 and CDR2 are SEHNR and FQNEAQ (reference sequence). CDR3 length equals 14 residues. The CDR3 DNA follows: TGTGCCAGCAGAGCAGGACAAGCGAACACTGAAGCTTTCTTT. It codes for CASRAGQANTEAFF.

The chain joins TRBV15 to TRBJ1-1, with D maybe TRBD1 (6 bases). Germline V gives CDR1 LNHNV, CDR2 YYDKDF (reference sequence). CDR3 length equals 13 residues. Trimming pared 0 bases from V and 11 bases from J, leaving 13 bases between. The CDR3 DNA reads TGTGCCACCAGCAGAGATTTGGGGGCAGGGGCTTTCTTT. Its translation: CATSRDLGAGAFF.

This clonotype was counted between two and nine times. The V call is TRBV29-1, the J call TRBJ2-7, with TRBD2 as a possible D gene (6 bases). The germline CDR1 and CDR2 sequences are SQVTM and ANQGSEA. CDR3 size: 13 residues. The V end was cut by 7 bases, the J end by 5 bases, with 18 bases between. The CDR3 region is CSASGTPSHEQYF. The CDR3 DNA sequence: TGCAGCGCCTCCGGGACTCCGAGCCACGAGCAGTACTTC.

The chain recombines TRBV7-9 with TRBJ2-3; TRBD2 is a possible D gene (5 bases). The germline V gene has CDR1 SEHNR and CDR2 FQNEAQ (reference sequence). V lost 5 bases, J lost 2 bases, and 11 bases lay in between. This CDR3 contains 14 residues. The CDR3 loop is CASSLQTTTDTQYF. The CDR3 DNA is TGTGCCAGCAGCCTCCAGACTACCACAGATACGCAGTATTTT.

The chain couples TRBV7-9 to TRBJ2-3, with a weak D call TRBD2 (5 bases). The CDR3 has 13 amino acids. Deletions cut 5 bases from V and 7 bases from J, with 13 bases between. Germline V gives CDR1 SEHNR, CDR2 FQNEAQ (reference sequence). CDR3 loop: CASSQTSTYTQYF. CDR3 coding DNA: TGTGCCAGCAGCCAAACTAGTACTTATACGCAGTATTTT.

The gene calls are TRBV20-1 and TRBJ2-7, with 9 bases fitting TRBD2. After removal of 3 bases from V and 3 bases from J, the junction contained 15 bases not matched to a gene. Germline CDR1 is DFQATT and CDR2 is SNEGSKA (reference sequence). There are 17 residues in the CDR3. CDR3 DNA: TGCAGTGCTAGTCCCAGCGGGGGGACCACTTTACACTACGAGCAGTACTTC. Protein sequence: CSASPSGGTTLHYEQYF.

This chain joins TRBV20-1 and TRBJ2-1; D is perhaps TRBD2 (5 bases). With 0 bases removed from V and 1 base from J, the gap between germline ends came to 19 bases. The CDR3 covers 18 residues. The germline gives CDR1 DFQATT, CDR2 SNEGSKA (reference sequence). In DNA, the CDR3 is TGCAGTGCTAGAGAGTCGGCGGGCCGGGCTCGTTCCTACAATGAGCAGTTCTTC. It is translated as CSARESAGRARSYNEQFF.

This chain's CDR3 is CASSVLALASNEQFF. CDR3 bases: TGTGCCAGCAGCGTACTGGCTCTAGCCAGCAATGAGCAGTTCTTC. The chain combines TRBV7-2 with TRBJ2-1, with D tentatively TRBD2 (5 bases). The CDR3 runs to 15 residues. The germline V and J ends were trimmed by 5 bases and 6 bases, with 17 bases remaining between them. The germline CDR1 and CDR2 sequences are SGHTA and FQGNSA.

The V call is TRBV7-9, the J call TRBJ2-1; 7 bases line up with TRBD1. This CDR3 spans 18 amino acids. The J segment lost 8 bases and the V segment lost 2 bases, leaving 18 bases of the junction unmatched. The germline V gene has CDR1 SEHNR and CDR2 FQNEAQ (reference sequence). The chain's CDR3 is CASSLIRGLRRRWDEQFF. CDR3 in DNA: TGTGCCAGCAGCTTAATTAGGGGGCTACGGCGAAGGTGGGATGAGCAGTTCTTC.

This clonotype was counted between two and nine times. The chain carries TRBV7-9 and TRBJ2-7; TRBD1 matches 8 bases. The CDR3 is 13 residues long. Germline assignment: CDR1 SEHNR and CDR2 FQNEAQ (reference sequence). Germline trimming cut 6 bases from V and 3 bases from J; bases unmatched to any gene: 4. CDR3 protein: CASRRTGLYEQYF. DNA for the CDR3: TGTGCCAGCAGAAGGACAGGGCTCTACGAGCAGTACTTC.

The sample holds a few counts of this clonotype. The V call is TRBV24-1, the J call TRBJ1-2; D call uncertain. V lost 7 bases and J 2 bases, leaving 19 bases between the germline ends. Germline CDR1 reads KGHDR; CDR2 reads SFDVKD. This CDR3 is built from 16 residues. This CDR3 is CATSPRGRVENYGYTF. The CDR3 DNA reads as TGTGCCACCAGCCCCCGGGGTAGGGTAGAAAACTATGGCTACACCTTC.

This clonotype was detected once. J is TRBJ2-3 and V is TRBV30; TRBD2 agrees at 7 bases. The CDR3 runs 12 residues. Germline V CDR1 and CDR2: GTSNPN, SVGIG (reference sequence). Trimming took 3 bases from V and 5 from J; bases not matched to a gene: 2. DNA of the CDR3: TGTGCCTGGAGATGGGGGGGAGATACGCAGTATTTT. It yields the protein CAWRWGGDTQYF. Variable domain in full (rest from reference TRBV30 and TRBJ2-3): SQTIHQWPATLVQPVGSPLSLECTVEGTSNPNLYWYRQAAGRGLQLLFYSVGIGQISSEVPQNLSASRPQDRQFILSSKKLLLSDSGFYLCAWRWGGDTQYFGPGTRLTVL.

This clonotype was detected a few times. The genes are TRBV20-1 and TRBJ1-1; 12 bases line up with TRBD1. Germline-derived CDR1 and CDR2 are DFQATT and SNEGSKA (reference sequence). The V segment lost 6 bases and the J segment 5 bases; nucleotides outside the gene matches: 13. The CDR3 runs to 16 residues. The CDR3 sequence: CSAAKTGTGGGTEAFF. The CDR3 nucleotides read TGCAGTGCCGCCAAGACCGGGACAGGGGGCGGGACTGAAGCTTTCTTT.

V is TRBV28 and J is TRBJ2-7; no clear D. V lost 6 bases and J 7 bases, leaving 13 bases between the germline ends. The CDR3 runs to 12 residues. CDR1 is MDHEN and CDR2 is SYDVKM in the germline V gene. For the CDR3, the DNA is TGTGCCAGCAGCGTCCCCTTGAGGGAGCAGTACTTC. Protein sequence: CASSVPLREQYF.

Notes on this clonotype: The junction differs from germline at one of its ends, possibly a read error. The chain has TRBV7-7 and TRBJ1-6; D unresolved. Germline loops: CDR1 SSHAT, CDR2 FNYEAQ (reference sequence). CDR3 length: 13 residues. The CDR3 here is CASSLDHGRPLHF. The CDR3 coding sequence is TGTGCTAGCAGCTTAGATCACGGGCGACCCCTCCACTTT.

The chain employs TRBV27 and TRBJ1-1; 10 nucleotides agree with TRBD1. The CDR3 totals 14 residues. CDR1 MNHEY and CDR2 SMNVEV come from the germline V gene (reference sequence). V was pared by 6 bases and J by 1 base, with 2 bases of the junction left unmatched. For the CDR3, the DNA is TGTGCCAGCAGCTGGGACAGGGGGAACACTGAAGCTTTCTTT. Translating it yields CASSWDRGNTEAFF.

This clonotype appeared a few times. The chain links TRBV15 to TRBJ2-3, with TRBD1 as a possible D gene (6 bases). V was cut by 0 bases and J by 4 bases, with 14 bases left in between. Germline assignment: CDR1 LNHNV and CDR2 YYDKDF (reference sequence). The CDR3 totals 16 residues. The CDR3 DNA sequence: TGTGCCACCAGCAGAGATCGAGGGGGAGTTGCAGATACGCAGTATTTT. The encoded protein is CATSRDRGGVADTQYF. Using reference TRBV15 and TRBJ2-3 for the parts outside the CDR3, the full variable domain is DAMVIQNPRYQVTQFGKPVTLSCSQTLNHNVMYWYQQKSSQAPKLLFHYYDKDFNNEADTPDNFQSRRPNTSFCFLDIRSPGLGDTAMYLCATSRDRGGVADTQYFGPGTRLTVL.

V is TRBV6-5 and J is TRBJ1-1; perhaps TRBD1 as D (6 bases). CDR1 is MNHEY, CDR2 SVGAGI, per germline. V was pared by 2 bases and J by 6 bases, with 13 bases between. The CDR3 loop spans 14 amino acids. The CDR3 reads CASSYGRGLSEAFF. The CDR3 coding sequence is TGTGCCAGCAGTTACGGCAGGGGTTTGTCTGAAGCTTTCTTT.

A few counts support this clonotype. The chain links TRBV20-1 to TRBJ1-2; D is perhaps TRBD1 (5 bases). Trimming removed 3 bases from V and 6 bases from J, with 8 bases in between. The germline CDR1 and CDR2 sequences are DFQATT and SNEGSKA (reference sequence). CDR3 size: 11 residues. The CDR3, as DNA: TGCAGTGCTAGGACAGCCGATGGCTACACCTTC. It encodes CSARTADGYTF.

In this sample, this clonotype turned up a few times. CDR3 DNA: TGCAGTGCTAGGCAACGGGACTATTACACCGGGGAGCTGTTTTTT. This sequence encodes CSARQRDYYTGELFF. The rearrangement links TRBV20-1 to TRBJ2-2, with 7 bases aligning to TRBD2. Trimming took 3 bases from V and 3 from J; bases not matched to a gene: 7. The length of the CDR3 is 15 residues. CDR1 DFQATT and CDR2 SNEGSKA come from the germline V gene (reference sequence).

V and J are TRBV25-1 and TRBJ2-5; D may be TRBD1 (5 bases). V shed 4 bases and J shed 5 bases, with 11 bases lying between them. The CDR3 loop spans 13 amino acids. Germline V gene lookup returns CDR1 MGHDK and CDR2 SYGVNS. CDR3 in amino acids: CASSATGPETQYF. The CDR3 DNA follows: TGTGCCAGCAGTGCTACAGGTCCGGAGACCCAGTACTTC.

In regard to this clonotype: An end of the junction differs from the germline gene, which may be a read error. The CDR3 sequence: CSARDPASGGEDTQYF. The CDR3 region has the DNA TGCAGTGCTAGAGATCCCGCTAGCGGGGGGGAAGATACGCAGTATTTC. J is TRBJ2-3 and V is TRBV20-1; 12 nucleotides align to TRBD2. Germline-derived CDR1 and CDR2 are DFQATT and SNEGSKA (reference sequence). The CDR3 has 16 amino acids.

The chain carries TRBV7-2 and TRBJ2-1; 7 bases map to TRBD2. From germline, CDR1 is SGHTA and CDR2 FQGNSA. V lost 4 bases to trimming and J lost 9 bases; unmatched junction nucleotides: 9. This CDR3 spans 14 amino acids. The CDR3 protein is CASSSQGLDSEQFF. CDR3 bases: TGTGCCAGCAGCTCGCAAGGACTAGACTCTGAGCAGTTCTTC.

The V gene is TRBV7-6, the J gene TRBJ2-5; D unclear. CDR3 length equals 14 residues. Germline V gene sequence: CDR1 SGHVS, CDR2 FNYEAQ. The V end lost 1 base, the J end lost 7 bases, and 13 bases lay between the germline ends. For the CDR3, the DNA is TGTGCCAGCAGCTTAGGCACGGGCGCTCGGACCCAGTACTTC. Translating gives CASSLGTGARTQYF.

In this sample, this clonotype is medium-sized. The genes are TRBV27 and TRBJ1-2, with D perhaps matching TRBD1 (5 bases). Germline V CDR1 and CDR2: MNHEY, SMNVEV (reference sequence). This CDR3 region has 17 residues. The V gene lost 5 bases and the J gene lost 2 bases, with 21 bases spanning the gap. The DNA of the CDR3 is TGTGCCAGCAGTCGGGGAGGAGACCCGAACAGGAACTATGGCTACACCTTC. Translated: CASSRGGDPNRNYGYTF.

The CDR3 coding sequence is TGTGCCAGCAGCCCCAGTAGGGGCGCTATCTATCAGCCCCAGCATTTT. Protein sequence: CASSPSRGAIYQPQHF. This rearrangement joins TRBV6-2 or TRBV6-3 to TRBJ1-5; D perhaps matches TRBD1 (5 bases). Per the germline V gene, CDR1 is MNHEY and CDR2 is SVGEGT. The CDR3 consists of 16 residues. V dropped 6 bases and J dropped 5 bases, with 20 bases sitting between them.